This T cell receptor beta chain derives from a study of CD4 T cells in relation to SARS-CoV-2 and coronaviruses. Per the germline V gene, CDR1 is KGHSH and CDR2 is LQKENI. V lost 6 bases, J lost 0 bases, and 9 bases lay in between. The CDR3 has 14 residues. Measured with immunoSEQ multiplex PCR; TCRdb has only the in-frame clones, and not every one. The sample lists fewer than 25,000 clones; under 80% were seen once. Unexposed donor CD4+ T cells date from 2011-2018, before the COVID-19 pandemic. CD4+ T cells were isolated from the cells after about nine days of culture. On this clone itself: The target antigen is unknown.

The source of this sequence is a human donor in good health. Sequencing was done on a sample of CD4+ T cells from PBMCs, cultured in vitro. The J gene is TRBJ1-3, the V gene TRBV18; no firm D call. The CDR3 sequence is CASSDLPSGNTIYF. The CDR3 DNA reads as TGTGCCAGCTCGGACCTCCCCTCTGGAAACACCATATATTTT.